This paragraph covers one T cell receptor beta chain sequence. This entry is derived from a study of blood T cells in healthy people across ages. Germline lookup yields CDR1 LNHNV and CDR2 YYDKDF (reference sequence). The CDR3 covers 14 residues. The V gene lost 1 base and the J gene lost 6 bases, with 10 bases spanning the gap. A second roughly 6 to 12 cycle PCR used barcoded and J-beta primers. One entry per CDR3 protein, called by TCRdb with MiXCR from the 5' RACE reads. In the table there are approximately 1,000,000 distinct CDR3 sequences, roughly 45% of which are singletons. The source material was blood. The receptor was derived from a woman aged 55-69 years in good health. V and J are TRBV15 and TRBJ2-1; unclear D gene. The CDR3 loop reads CATSRVTVGNEQFF. CDR3 nucleotides: TGTGCCACCAGCAGAGTAACAGTGGGCAATGAGCAGTTCTTC.